This is a list of T cell receptor beta chains from one sample in a study of Ad26.COV2.S vaccination and SARS-CoV-2 variants. Here immunoSEQ multiplex PCR was the method, and the copy in TCRdb shows in-frame clones only, minus some. Of hundreds of thousands of clones listed, 80% to 90% are singletons. The starting material was peripheral blood, obtained in a trial of Ad26.COV2.S vaccine versus placebo. The receptors shown here come from a person between 18 and 60 years old who received the Ad26.COV2.S COVID-19 vaccine or a placebo. Each CDR3 is given with its conserved first and last residue. Each record gives: V gene, J gene, clone size, D gene, CDR3 DNA, CDR3 protein. D genes are given only for firm matches. Expanded clones are given a class, and other clones once, few, many or no size at all.

>TRBV29-1|TRBJ2-1|.|.
TGCAGCGTTGAAGATCACCCCCGCTCCTACAATGAGCAGTTCTTC
CSVEDHPRSYNEQFF
>TRBV4-3|TRBJ1-2|.|.
TGCGCCAGCAGCCAAGAGACGGCGCAGGCCTATGGCTACACCTTC
CASSQETAQAYGYTF
>TRBV5-8|TRBJ2-3|.|TRBD1
TGTGCCAGCAGCTTGGTAGCAGGGGGCGTTCTTCCAGATACGCAGTATTTT
CASSLVAGGVLPDTQYF
>TRBV18|TRBJ2-7|.|TRBD2
TGTGCCAGCTCACCAGATTCCGGGAGGGCGATGGACGAGCAGTACTTC
CASSPDSGRAMDEQYF
>TRBV7-2|TRBJ2-1|once|.
TGTGCCAGCAGCCAAACAGGGAACTCCTACAATGAGCAGTTCTTC
CASSQTGNSYNEQFF
>TRBV15|TRBJ2-7|.|.
TGTGCCACTTCTATCGGGAGCGGCTACGAGCAGTACTTC
CATSIGSGYEQYF
>TRBV15|TRBJ2-1|.|TRBD2
TGTGCCACCAGCAGCCCCGGGAGGAGGCGGGGGTCCTCCTACAATGAGCAGTTCTTC
CATSSPGRRRGSSYNEQFF
>TRBV7-2|TRBJ1-1|.|.
TGTGCCAGCAGCTCACAGGGAAGAACTGAAGCTTTCTTT
CASSSQGRTEAFF
>TRBV5-1|TRBJ2-7|once|.
TGCGCCAGCAGCTACAGGGCTTCGGGGGCTTTTGACGAGCAGTACTTC
CASSYRASGAFDEQYF
>TRBV7-3|TRBJ1-2|.|TRBD1
TGTGCCAGCAGCCCCACCTCTCTTGGACAGGGGTATGGCTACACCTTC
CASSPTSLGQGYGYTF
>TRBV18|TRBJ2-7|.|.
TGTGCCAGCTCACCAACAGGAACCTACGAGCAGTACTTC
CASSPTGTYEQYF
>TRBV27|TRBJ2-5|.|.
TGTGCCAGCAGTTTATATCCCAGCGGAGCGGGAGAGACCCAGTACTTC
CASSLYPSGAGETQYF
>TRBV6-1|TRBJ1-5|.|.
TGTGCCAGCAGTGACGTCCTGGACCAGCCCCAGCATTTT
CASSDVLDQPQHF
>TRBV5-6|TRBJ1-4|.|.
TGTGCCAGCAGCCCTGGAGGGGGGAATGAAAAACTGTTTTTT
CASSPGGGNEKLFF
>TRBV6-5|TRBJ1-1|.|.
TGTGCCAGCAGTTACAGGGTGGACATGAACACTGAAGCTTTCTTT
CASSYRVDMNTEAFF
>TRBV6-2/TRBV6-3|TRBJ2-6|once|TRBD2
TGTGCCAGCAGTCGTAATACGGCTAGCGGGTACTCTGGGGCCAACGTCCTGACTTTC
CASSRNTASGYSGANVLTF
>TRBV5-6|TRBJ2-3|.|TRBD2
TGTGCCAGCTGCAAGCGGGGTAAGGGCACAGATACGCAGTATTTT
CASCKRGKGTDTQYF
>TRBV18|TRBJ2-6|.|.
TGTGCCAGCACCCAGTCTGGGGCCAACGTCCTGACTTTC
CASTQSGANVLTF
>TRBV7-9|TRBJ2-7|.|TRBD2
TGTGCCAGCAGCGGGTTTCGGGAGCGGGAGCTCTACGAGCAGTACTTC
CASSGFRERELYEQYF
>TRBV29-1|TRBJ2-1|.|.
TGCAGCGTCGCCGGCCCAGGGGGGGTGGATGAGCAGTTCTTC
CSVAGPGGVDEQFF
>TRBV19|TRBJ1-5|.|.
TGTGCCAGTAGTATACCAGGGCAGGCGTCTAGCAATCAGCCCCAGCATTTT
CASSIPGQASSNQPQHF
>TRBV29-1|TRBJ1-6|.|.
TGCAGCGTGGGACGGGATTTTAATTCACCCCTCCACTTT
CSVGRDFNSPLHF
>TRBV5-8|TRBJ2-3|.|TRBD2
TGTGCCAGCAGCCTAGGGACTAGCGGGGCCCGAGATACGCAGTATTTT
CASSLGTSGARDTQYF
>TRBV30|TRBJ2-3|.|TRBD1
TGTGCCTGGGGCTGGACAGGGGGAGTCAGAGATACGCAGTATTTT
CAWGWTGGVRDTQYF
>TRBV19|TRBJ2-6|.|TRBD2
TGTGCCAGTACCAAGACGGGAGGTGGGGCCAACGTCCTGACTTTC
CASTKTGGGANVLTF
>TRBV12-2|TRBJ2-7|.|.
TGTGCAAGTCGCTTAGTCCGAGCGGGGCGATCCTACGAGCAGTACTTC
CASRLVRAGRSYEQYF
>TRBV29-1|TRBJ2-3|.|.
TGCAGCACCTCCTTGGGGCAGGGAACCCAGGGCACAGATACGCAGTATTTT
CSTSLGQGTQGTDTQYF
>TRBV24-1|TRBJ2-2|.|TRBD1
TGTGCCACCAGACAGGGGAACGGGGAGCTGTTTTTT
CATRQGNGELFF
>TRBV24-1|TRBJ1-5|.|TRBD1
TGTGCCACCAGTGACCCCGGGACAGGTGGAAATCAGCCCCAGCATTTT
CATSDPGTGGNQPQHF
>TRBV5-4|TRBJ2-2|.|.
TGTGCCAGCAGCTTTGGAGGGGGTAACACCGGGGAGCTGTTTTTT
CASSFGGGNTGELFF
>TRBV2|TRBJ2-7|.|.
TGTGCCAGCAGTGGACTGCCGGCCTCCTACGAGCAGTACTTC
CASSGLPASYEQYF
>TRBV7-2|TRBJ2-7|.|.
TGTGCCAGCAGCGCCAGGGAGGCGGGGTACGAGCAGTACTTC
CASSAREAGYEQYF
>TRBV2|TRBJ2-1|.|TRBD1
TGTGCCAGCAGTGGGGACAGTCGGGGTGAGCAGTTCTTC
CASSGDSRGEQFF
>TRBV7-9|TRBJ1-1|.|.
TGTGCCAGCAGCCTAAAGAACACTGAAGCTTTCTTT
CASSLKNTEAFF
>TRBV7-6|TRBJ2-1|.|TRBD2
TGTGCCAGCAGCTTAAGGACTAGCGGGAGTGCAACTACCTACAATGAGCAGTTCTTC
CASSLRTSGSATTYNEQFF
>TRBV5-1|TRBJ2-3|once|TRBD1
TGCGCCAGCAGTTATCCGGGACAGGGGTGGACAGATACGCAGTATTTT
CASSYPGQGWTDTQYF
>TRBV11-2|TRBJ2-3|.|TRBD1
TGTGCCAGCAGCTTAGGACTCCAGGGGGCGTGGGGCACAGATACGCAGTATTTT
CASSLGLQGAWGTDTQYF
>TRBV2|TRBJ1-5|.|TRBD1
TGTGCCAGCAGTGATGGTAGGACAGGGGGTCAGCCCCAGCATTTT
CASSDGRTGGQPQHF
>TRBV3-1/TRBV3-2|TRBJ1-5|.|.
TGTGCCAGCAGCCAAGGAACACAGGGTCCCTATCAGCCCCAGCATTTT
CASSQGTQGPYQPQHF
>TRBV14|TRBJ2-7|.|.
TGTGCCAGCAGCGGGGGTAGTACCTACGAGCAGTACTTC
CASSGGSTYEQYF
>TRBV30|TRBJ1-5|.|.
TGTGCCTGGAGTGTAGTGTCAGGACATAATCAGCCCCAGCATTTT
CAWSVVSGHNQPQHF
>TRBV6-5|TRBJ2-3|.|TRBD2
TGTGCCAGCCACACTAGCGGGGGCTTCACAGATACGCAGTATTTT
CASHTSGGFTDTQYF
>TRBV19|TRBJ2-7|few|.
TGTGCCAGTAGTATAGAGAAGGGGTTGCTCTACGAGCAGTACTTC
CASSIEKGLLYEQYF
>TRBV2|TRBJ2-2|.|TRBD2
TGTGCCAGCACCCGGGGGGGGACCGGGGAGCTGTTTTTT
CASTRGGTGELFF
>TRBV18|TRBJ1-2|.|TRBD1
TGTGCCAGCTCACCACCTAACGTACAGGGGGAAGATGGCTACACCTTC
CASSPPNVQGEDGYTF
>TRBV6-6|TRBJ1-3|.|TRBD1
TGTGCCAGCAGTTTGGGACAGGCATCCTCTGGAAACACCATATATTTT
CASSLGQASSGNTIYF
>TRBV10-3|TRBJ1-2|.|TRBD1
TGTGCCATCAGGCCGGGACAGACAGATGGCTACACCTTC
CAIRPGQTDGYTF
>TRBV15|TRBJ1-2|.|TRBD1
TGTGCCACCAGCAGGGAGAAAGCAGGGGGTTTTGGCTACACCTTC
CATSREKAGGFGYTF
>TRBV18|TRBJ2-2|.|.
TGTGCCAGCTCACTGGCCGGGACTTCGAACACCGGGGAGCTGTTTTTT
CASSLAGTSNTGELFF
>TRBV4-3|TRBJ2-1|.|TRBD1
TGCGCCAGCAGCCAAGATCGGGCCGGGACAGATTACAATGAGCAGTTCTTC
CASSQDRAGTDYNEQFF